The 21 T cell receptor beta chains below all came from one sample that was sequenced in a study of technical replicates of blood from several donors. Some clones are missing from TCRdb's copy, which holds only in-frame ones; the method was immunoSEQ multiplex PCR. The profile shows around 76,000 clones, 80% to 95% of them singletons. Sequencing input: T cells isolated from PBMCs. The receptors were gathered from a human donor in good health.

This clone was seen just once. V is TRBV27 and J is TRBJ1-1; D is uncertain. The CDR3 runs to 13 residues. Between the trimmed V and J ends, which lost 1 base and 1 base, there was a span of 4 bases. CDR1 and CDR2 (germline): MNHEY, SMNVEV (reference sequence). CDR3: CASSLYQNTEAFF. Here the CDR3 DNA reads TGTGCCAGCAGTTTATATCAGAACACTGAAGCTTTCTTT.

The chain employs TRBV19 and TRBJ2-7, with D perhaps matching TRBD2 (6 bases). Germline CDR1 is LNHDA and CDR2 is SQIVND (reference sequence). This CDR3 spans 13 amino acids. The germline V and J ends were trimmed by 10 bases and 4 bases, with 17 bases remaining between them. The CDR3 spells CATTGTPKYEQYF. The CDR3 DNA reads as TGTGCCACCACCGGGACTCCGAAATACGAGCAGTACTTC.

The V call is TRBV10-3, the J call TRBJ1-1, with D possibly TRBD1 on 5 matching bases. Germline-derived CDR1 and CDR2 are ENHRY and SYGVKD. V was pared by 4 bases and J by 0 bases, with 9 bases between. The CDR3 consists of 14 residues. Here the CDR3 DNA reads TGTGCCATCAGTGTGGCAGGGATGAACACTGAAGCTTTCTTT. Encoded protein: CAISVAGMNTEAFF.

CDR3 loop: CASSTSAIGELFF. CDR3 nucleotide sequence: TGTGCCAGTAGTACCTCTGCTATAGGGGAGCTGTTTTTT. The chain has TRBV19 and TRBJ2-2; D gene unclear. V gave up 4 bases and J gave up 8 bases, with 11 bases separating them. The CDR3 consists of 13 residues. Germline V lookup: CDR1 LNHDA, CDR2 SQIVND (reference sequence).

The rearrangement uses TRBV30 and TRBJ1-1; 7 bases agree with TRBD1. CDR3 size: 13 residues. The germline V gene encodes CDR1 GTSNPN and CDR2 SVGIG (reference sequence). With V trimmed by 6 bases and J by 7 bases, 11 bases remained unmatched. For the CDR3, the DNA is TGTGCCTGTACCACCGGGACAGCAGTTGAAGCTTTCTTT. Translation: CACTTGTAVEAFF.

The chain links TRBV5-4 to TRBJ1-2; no firm D call. V gave up 4 bases and J gave up 1 base, with 8 bases separating them. CDR3 length: 13 amino acids. Germline lookup yields CDR1 SGHNT and CDR2 YYREEE (reference sequence). The CDR3 coding sequence is TGTGCCAGCAGCAATGACAATAACTATGGCTACACCTTC. Translating gives CASSNDNNYGYTF.

The V gene is TRBV25-1, the J gene TRBJ2-4; no clear D. Germline-derived CDR1 and CDR2 are MGHDK and SYGVNS. Between the trimmed V and J ends, which lost 3 bases and 0 bases, there was a span of 6 bases. CDR3 size: 14 residues. As DNA, the CDR3 is TGTGCCAGCAGTGATTCTTTAGCCAAAAACATTCAGTACTTC. Amino acids: CASSDSLAKNIQYF.

The rearrangement uses TRBV5-1 and TRBJ1-1; D gene ambiguous. Trimming pared 0 bases from V and 3 bases from J, leaving 9 bases between. Germline lookup yields CDR1 SGHRS and CDR2 YFSETQ. The CDR3 is made up of 14 amino acids. The CDR3 coding sequence is TGCGCCAGCAGCTTGGTGTTGGAGGACACTGAAGCTTTCTTT. This gives the protein CASSLVLEDTEAFF.

The chain is built from TRBV11-1 and TRBJ2-5; D might be TRBD2 (6 bases). CDR1 is SGHAT, CDR2 FQDESV, per germline (reference sequence). Trimming stripped 8 bases from V and 1 base from J, with 8 bases between. The CDR3 runs 12 residues. The CDR3 DNA is TGTGCCAGCGGGGACTTCCAAGAGACCCAGTACTTC. This encodes CASGDFQETQYF.

This chain joins TRBV9 and TRBJ2-7, with D maybe TRBD1 (5 bases). The CDR3 contains 14 residues. CDR1 is SGDLS and CDR2 is YYNGEE in the germline V gene. The V gene lost 0 bases and the J gene lost 4 bases, with 11 bases spanning the gap. CDR3 in amino acids: CASSVVAGSYEQYF. Here the CDR3 DNA reads TGTGCCAGCAGCGTAGTTGCAGGGTCTTACGAGCAGTACTTC.

In this sample, this clone turned up once. The chain recombines TRBV9 with TRBJ1-1; D gene uncertain. CDR1 is SGDLS, CDR2 YYNGEE, per germline. V lost 3 bases, J lost 4 bases, and 10 bases lay in between. This CDR3 spans 13 amino acids. CDR3 nucleotide sequence: TGTGCCAGCAGCGCGGGATTTGTCACTGAAGCTTTCTTT. This gives the protein CASSAGFVTEAFF. The entire variable domain, with the rest obtained from reference TRBV9 and TRBJ1-1, is as follows: DSGVTQTPKHLITATGQRVTLRCSPRSGDLSVYWYQQSLDQGLQFLIQYYNGEERAKGNILERFSAQQFPDLHSELNLSSLELGDSALYFCASSAGFVTEAFFGQGTRLTVV.

The rearrangement joins TRBV19 to TRBJ1-5; no definite D call. In germline, CDR1 is LNHDA, CDR2 SQIVND (reference sequence). The CDR3 has 15 amino acids. V lost 4 bases and J 3 bases, leaving 13 bases between the germline ends. CDR3 loop: CASSNHAGNNQPQHF. The CDR3 DNA is TGTGCCAGTAGTAACCATGCGGGCAACAATCAGCCCCAGCATTTT.

The rearrangement uses TRBV10-3 and TRBJ2-3, with D unclear. The V gene lost 3 bases and the J gene lost 2 bases, with 12 bases spanning the gap. This CDR3 is 15 amino acids long. CDR1 ENHRY and CDR2 SYGVKD come from the germline V gene. Here the CDR3 reads CAISDTPMVTDTQYF. Written as DNA, the CDR3 is TGTGCCATCAGTGATACACCCATGGTCACAGATACGCAGTATTTT.

In this sample, this clone turned up a few times. The chain couples TRBV9 to TRBJ2-5; 9 bases agree with TRBD1. The junction had 10 bases not matched to a gene; V was cut back by 3 bases and J by 4 bases. This CDR3 comprises 16 residues. CDR1 is SGDLS, CDR2 YYNGEE, per germline. For the CDR3, the DNA is TGTGCCAGCAGCGCTGGACAGGGGCGAGGTGGAGAGACCCAGTACTTC. Protein: CASSAGQGRGGETQYF.

The chain uses TRBV4-2 and TRBJ1-2, with TRBD1 identical over 7 bases. Per germline, CDR1 LGHNA and CDR2 YNFKEQ. The CDR3 totals 14 residues. Trimming took 4 bases from V and 4 from J; bases not matched to a gene: 6. Here the CDR3 reads CASSLRTGAYGYTF. The DNA for the CDR3 is TGTGCCAGCAGCCTCCGGACAGGAGCCTATGGCTACACCTTC.

This chain links TRBV19 with TRBJ2-5; D is uncertain. Germline assignment: CDR1 LNHDA and CDR2 SQIVND (reference sequence). The CDR3 is 11 residues long. V lost 5 bases and J 2 bases, leaving 3 bases between the germline ends. The CDR3 here is CASSLQETQYF. The CDR3, as DNA: TGTGCCAGTAGTTTACAAGAGACCCAGTACTTC.

This sequence joins TRBV19 and TRBJ2-1; possible D gene TRBD1, 5 bases. The CDR3 length is 15 residues. With 1 base removed from V and 4 bases from J, the gap between germline ends came to 11 bases. Germline CDR1 reads LNHDA; CDR2 reads SQIVND (reference sequence). The CDR3 here is CASSIVGGHYNEQFF. CDR3 coding DNA: TGTGCCAGTAGTATAGTTGGCGGACATTACAATGAGCAGTTCTTC.

The rearrangement joins TRBV25-1 to TRBJ2-7; 8 nucleotides match TRBD1. The CDR3 sequence is 15 residues long. The J segment lost 4 bases and the V segment lost 3 bases, leaving 8 bases of the junction unmatched. Germline CDR1 MGHDK, CDR2 SYGVNS. The CDR3, as DNA: TGTGCCAGCAGTGAGCCGGGACAGGACATATACGAGCAGTACTTC. This gives the protein CASSEPGQDIYEQYF.

V gene TRBV7-8 combines with J gene TRBJ1-5; D is uncertain. The CDR3 loop spans 15 amino acids. CDR1 SGHVS and CDR2 FQNEAQ come from the germline V gene. V was pared by 2 bases and J by 5 bases, with 13 bases between. This chain's CDR3 is CASSLRRVNDQPQHF. The CDR3 DNA sequence: TGTGCCAGCAGCTTAAGGAGGGTCAACGATCAGCCCCAGCATTTT.

This clone appeared once. This chain joins TRBV23-1 and TRBJ1-2; no clear D. TRBV23-1 is recorded as an ORF, its role being uncertain. The length of the CDR3 is 12 residues. Trimming removed 4 bases from V and 7 bases from J, with 10 bases in between. Here the CDR3 reads CASSLLGSGYTF. CDR3 in DNA: TGCGCCAGCAGTCTCTTGGGCTCTGGCTACACCTTC.

This clone was seen a handful of times. The genes are TRBV10-3 and TRBJ1-4, with 7 bases identical to TRBD1. V trimming: 6 bases; J trimming: 5 bases; junction bases outside the gene matches: 6. The germline V gene has CDR1 ENHRY and CDR2 SYGVKD. The CDR3 contains 14 residues. CDR3 nucleotide sequence: TGTGCCATCAGGGGGGACAGCTCCAATGAAAAACTGTTTTTT. It codes for CAIRGDSSNEKLFF.